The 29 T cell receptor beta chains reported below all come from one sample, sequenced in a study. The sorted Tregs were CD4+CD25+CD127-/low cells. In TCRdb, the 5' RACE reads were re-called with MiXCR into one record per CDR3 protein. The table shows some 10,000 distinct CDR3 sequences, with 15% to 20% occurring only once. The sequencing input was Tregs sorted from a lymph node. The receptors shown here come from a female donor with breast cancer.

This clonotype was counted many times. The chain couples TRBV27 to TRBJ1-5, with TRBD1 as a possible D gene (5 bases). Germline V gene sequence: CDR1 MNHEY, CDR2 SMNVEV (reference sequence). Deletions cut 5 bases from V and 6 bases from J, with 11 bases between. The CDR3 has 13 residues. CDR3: CASSLGGAQPQHF. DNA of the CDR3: TGTGCCAGCAGTCTCGGAGGGGCTCAGCCCCAGCATTTT.

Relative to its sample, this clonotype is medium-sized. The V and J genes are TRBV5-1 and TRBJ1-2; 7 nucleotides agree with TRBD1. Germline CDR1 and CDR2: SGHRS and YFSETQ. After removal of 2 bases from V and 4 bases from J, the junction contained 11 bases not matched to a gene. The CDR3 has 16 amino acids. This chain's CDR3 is CASSFNGQVEGYGYTF. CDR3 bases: TGCGCCAGCAGCTTCAATGGACAGGTTGAGGGCTATGGCTACACCTTC.

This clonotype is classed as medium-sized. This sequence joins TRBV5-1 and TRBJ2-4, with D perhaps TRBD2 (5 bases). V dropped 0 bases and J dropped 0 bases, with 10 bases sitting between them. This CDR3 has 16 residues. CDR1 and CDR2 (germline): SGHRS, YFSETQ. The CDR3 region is CASSLVNAGAKNIQYF. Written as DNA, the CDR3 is TGCGCCAGCAGCTTGGTTAATGCGGGAGCCAAAAACATTCAGTACTTC. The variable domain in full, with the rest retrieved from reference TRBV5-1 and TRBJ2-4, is KAGVTQTPRYLIKTRGQQVTLSCSPISGHRSVSWYQQTPGQGLQFLFEYFSETQRNKGNFPGRFSGRQFSNSRSEMNVSTLELGDSALYLCASSLVNAGAKNIQYFGAGTRLSVL.

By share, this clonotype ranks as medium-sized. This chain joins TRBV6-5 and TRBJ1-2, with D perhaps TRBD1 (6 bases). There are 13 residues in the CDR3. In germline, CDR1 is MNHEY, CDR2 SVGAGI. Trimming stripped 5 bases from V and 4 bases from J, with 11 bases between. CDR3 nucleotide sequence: TGTGCCAGCAGTCAAGACAGGATCTATGGCTACACCTTC. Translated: CASSQDRIYGYTF.

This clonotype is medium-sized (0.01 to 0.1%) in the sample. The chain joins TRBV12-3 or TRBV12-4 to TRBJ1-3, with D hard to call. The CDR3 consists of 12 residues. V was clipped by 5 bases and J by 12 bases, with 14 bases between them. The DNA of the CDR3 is TGTGCCAGCAGTCATGACGGTGCGGTCATATATTTT. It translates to CASSHDGAVIYF.

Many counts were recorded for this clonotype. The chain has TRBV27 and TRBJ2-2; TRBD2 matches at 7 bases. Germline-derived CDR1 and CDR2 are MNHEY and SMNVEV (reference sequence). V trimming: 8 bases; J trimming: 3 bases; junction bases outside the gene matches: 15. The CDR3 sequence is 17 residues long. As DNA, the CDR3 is TGTGCCAGCGGATATTCGGGACTACCCCAAGACACCGGGGAGCTGTTTTTT. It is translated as CASGYSGLPQDTGELFF.

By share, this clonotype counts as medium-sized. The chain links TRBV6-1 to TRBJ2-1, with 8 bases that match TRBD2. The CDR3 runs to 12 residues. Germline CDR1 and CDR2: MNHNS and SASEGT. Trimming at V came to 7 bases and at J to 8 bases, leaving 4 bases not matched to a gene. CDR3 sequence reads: CASNQREYEQFF. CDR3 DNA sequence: TGTGCCAGCAACCAGCGGGAGTATGAGCAGTTCTTC.

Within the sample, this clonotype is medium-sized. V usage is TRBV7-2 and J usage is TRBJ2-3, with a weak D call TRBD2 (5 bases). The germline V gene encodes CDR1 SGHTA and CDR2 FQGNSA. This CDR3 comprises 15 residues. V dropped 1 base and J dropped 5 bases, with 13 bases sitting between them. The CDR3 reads CASSLDFSAGDTQYF. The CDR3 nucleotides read TGTGCCAGCAGCTTAGACTTTAGCGCAGGAGATACGCAGTATTTT.

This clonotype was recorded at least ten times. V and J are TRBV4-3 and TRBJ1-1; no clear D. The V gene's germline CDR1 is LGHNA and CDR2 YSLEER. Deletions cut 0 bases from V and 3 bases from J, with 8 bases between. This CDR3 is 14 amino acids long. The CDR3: CASSQERSYTEAFF. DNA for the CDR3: TGCGCCAGCAGCCAAGAAAGAAGTTACACTGAAGCTTTCTTT.

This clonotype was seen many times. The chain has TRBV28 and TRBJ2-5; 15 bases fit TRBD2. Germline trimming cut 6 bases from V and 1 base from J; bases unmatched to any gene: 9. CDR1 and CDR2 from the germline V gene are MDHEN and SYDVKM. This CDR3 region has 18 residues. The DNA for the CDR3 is TGTGCCAGCAGCCAGGGACTAGCGGGGGGCCACCCCCAAGAGACCCAGTACTTC. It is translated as CASSQGLAGGHPQETQYF.

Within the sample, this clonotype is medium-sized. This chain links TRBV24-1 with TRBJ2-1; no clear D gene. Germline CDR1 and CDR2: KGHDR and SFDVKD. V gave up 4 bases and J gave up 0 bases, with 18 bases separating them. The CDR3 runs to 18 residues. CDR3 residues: CATSDPNPLVGSYNEQFF. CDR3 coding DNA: TGTGCCACCAGTGACCCCAATCCTCTGGTTGGCTCCTACAATGAGCAGTTCTTC.

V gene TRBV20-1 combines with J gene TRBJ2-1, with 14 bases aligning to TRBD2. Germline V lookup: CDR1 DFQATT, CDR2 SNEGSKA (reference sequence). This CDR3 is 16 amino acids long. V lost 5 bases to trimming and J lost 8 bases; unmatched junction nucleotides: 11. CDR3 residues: CSAERLAGGPWDEQFF. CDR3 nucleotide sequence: TGCAGTGCTGAGAGACTAGCGGGAGGGCCATGGGATGAGCAGTTCTTC.

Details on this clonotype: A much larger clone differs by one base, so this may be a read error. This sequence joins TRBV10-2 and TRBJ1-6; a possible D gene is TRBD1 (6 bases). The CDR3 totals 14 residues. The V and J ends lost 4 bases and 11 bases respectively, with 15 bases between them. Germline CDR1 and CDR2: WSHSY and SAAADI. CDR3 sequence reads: CASSVGQTGPPLHF. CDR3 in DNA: TGCGCCAGCAGTGTAGGACAGACGGGTCCACCCCTCCACTTT.

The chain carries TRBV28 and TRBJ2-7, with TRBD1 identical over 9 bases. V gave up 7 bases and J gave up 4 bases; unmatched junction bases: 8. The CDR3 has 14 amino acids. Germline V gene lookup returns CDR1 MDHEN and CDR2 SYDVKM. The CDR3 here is CASKQGQGRYEQYF. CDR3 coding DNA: TGTGCCAGCAAACAGGGACAGGGTAGATACGAGCAGTACTTC.

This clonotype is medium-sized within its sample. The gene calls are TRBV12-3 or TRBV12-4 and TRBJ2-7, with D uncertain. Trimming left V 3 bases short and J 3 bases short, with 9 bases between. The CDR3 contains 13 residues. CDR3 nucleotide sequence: TGTGCCAGCAGTTTTGGGTTATACTACGAGCAGTACTTC. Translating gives CASSFGLYYEQYF.

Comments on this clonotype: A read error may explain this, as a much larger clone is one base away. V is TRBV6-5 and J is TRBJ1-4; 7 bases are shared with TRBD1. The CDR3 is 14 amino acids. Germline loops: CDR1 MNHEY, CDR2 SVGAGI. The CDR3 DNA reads TGTGCCAGCAGTAAGGGGGCCTATAGTGAAAGACTGTTTTTT. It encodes CASSKGAYSERLFF.

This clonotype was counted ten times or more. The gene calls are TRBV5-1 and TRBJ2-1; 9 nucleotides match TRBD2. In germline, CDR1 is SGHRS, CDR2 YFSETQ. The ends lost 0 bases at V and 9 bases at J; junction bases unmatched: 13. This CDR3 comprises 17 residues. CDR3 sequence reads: CASSLALLAGDNSEQFF. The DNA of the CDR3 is TGCGCCAGCAGCTTGGCCCTACTAGCGGGCGATAACAGTGAGCAGTTCTTC.

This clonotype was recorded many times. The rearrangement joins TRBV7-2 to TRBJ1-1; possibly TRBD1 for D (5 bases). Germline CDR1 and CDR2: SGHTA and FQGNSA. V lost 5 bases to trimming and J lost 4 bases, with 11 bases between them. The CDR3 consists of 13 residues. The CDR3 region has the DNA TGTGCCAGCAGCCATGGGGGAGCCACTGAAGCTTTCTTT. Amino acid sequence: CASSHGGATEAFF.

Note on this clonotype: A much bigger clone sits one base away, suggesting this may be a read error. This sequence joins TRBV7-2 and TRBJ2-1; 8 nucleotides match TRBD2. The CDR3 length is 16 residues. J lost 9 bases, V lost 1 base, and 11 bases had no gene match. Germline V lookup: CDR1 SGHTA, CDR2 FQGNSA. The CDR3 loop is CASSLGWLAGNSEQFF. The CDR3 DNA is TGTGCCAGCAGCTTAGGTTGGCTAGCGGGCAACAGTGAGCAGTTCTTC. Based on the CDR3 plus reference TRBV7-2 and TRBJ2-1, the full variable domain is GAGVSQSPSNKVTEKGKDVELRCDPISGHTALYWYRQSLGQGLEFLIYFQGNSAPDKSGLPSDRFSAERTGGSVSTLTIQRTQQEDSAVYLCASSLGWLAGNSEQFFGPGTRLTVL.

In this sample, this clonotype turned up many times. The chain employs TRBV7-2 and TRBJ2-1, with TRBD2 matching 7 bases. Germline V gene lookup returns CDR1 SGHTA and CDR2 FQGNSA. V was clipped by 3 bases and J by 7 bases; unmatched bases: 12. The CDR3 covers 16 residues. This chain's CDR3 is CASSFSPAGVLNEQFF. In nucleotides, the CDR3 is TGTGCCAGCAGCTTCTCGCCTGCGGGAGTTTTAAATGAGCAGTTCTTC. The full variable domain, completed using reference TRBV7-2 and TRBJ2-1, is GAGVSQSPSNKVTEKGKDVELRCDPISGHTALYWYRQSLGQGLEFLIYFQGNSAPDKSGLPSDRFSAERTGGSVSTLTIQRTQQEDSAVYLCASSFSPAGVLNEQFFGPGTRLTVL.

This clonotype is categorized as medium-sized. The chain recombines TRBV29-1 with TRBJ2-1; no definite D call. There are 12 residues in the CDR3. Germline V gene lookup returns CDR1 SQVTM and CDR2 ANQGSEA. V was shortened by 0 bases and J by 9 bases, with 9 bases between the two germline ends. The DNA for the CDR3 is TGCAGCGTTGAAGAATCTCGAATTGAGCAGTTCTTC. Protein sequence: CSVEESRIEQFF.

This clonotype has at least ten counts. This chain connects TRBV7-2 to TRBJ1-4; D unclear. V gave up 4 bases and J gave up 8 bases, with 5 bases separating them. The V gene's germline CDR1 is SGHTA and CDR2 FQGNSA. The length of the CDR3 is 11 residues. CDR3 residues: CASSSGEKLFF. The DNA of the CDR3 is TGTGCCAGCAGCTCGGGAGAAAAACTGTTTTTT.

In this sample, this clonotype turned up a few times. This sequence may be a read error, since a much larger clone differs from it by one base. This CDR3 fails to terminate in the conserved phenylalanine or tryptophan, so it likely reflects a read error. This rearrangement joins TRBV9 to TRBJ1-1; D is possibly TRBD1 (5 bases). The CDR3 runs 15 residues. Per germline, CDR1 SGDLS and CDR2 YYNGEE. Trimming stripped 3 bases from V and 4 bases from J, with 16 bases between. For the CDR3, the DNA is TGTGCCAGCAGCGAGCGGTCAGGGTCTAGCACTGAAGCTTTCTAT. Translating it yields CASSERSGSSTEAFY.

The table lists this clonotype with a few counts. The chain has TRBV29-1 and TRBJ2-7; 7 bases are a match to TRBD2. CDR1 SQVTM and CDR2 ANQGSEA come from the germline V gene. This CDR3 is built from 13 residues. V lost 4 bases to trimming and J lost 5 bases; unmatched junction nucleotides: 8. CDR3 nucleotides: TGCAGCGTTGGACGGGGAGGGTTGGACGAGCAGTACTTC. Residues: CSVGRGGLDEQYF.

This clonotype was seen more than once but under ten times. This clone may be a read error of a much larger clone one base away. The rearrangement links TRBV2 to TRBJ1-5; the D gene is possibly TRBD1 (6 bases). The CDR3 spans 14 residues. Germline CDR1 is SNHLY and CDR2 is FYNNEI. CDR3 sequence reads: CASRTDRSNQPQQF. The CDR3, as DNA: TGTGCCAGCAGGACGGACAGAAGCAATCAGCCCCAGCAGTTT.

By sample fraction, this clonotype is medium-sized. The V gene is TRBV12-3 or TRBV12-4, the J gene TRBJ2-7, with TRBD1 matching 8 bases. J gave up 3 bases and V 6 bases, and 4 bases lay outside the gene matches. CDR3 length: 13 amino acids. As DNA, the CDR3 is TGTGCCAGCAGAACCGGGACAGGCTACGAGCAGTACTTC. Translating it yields CASRTGTGYEQYF.

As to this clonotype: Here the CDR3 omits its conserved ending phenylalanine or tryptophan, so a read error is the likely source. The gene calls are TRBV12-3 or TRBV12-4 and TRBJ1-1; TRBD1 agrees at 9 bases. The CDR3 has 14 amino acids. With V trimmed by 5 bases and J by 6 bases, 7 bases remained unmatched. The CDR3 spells CASSPGTGHAEAFS. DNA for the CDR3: TGTGCCAGCAGTCCCGGGACAGGGCACGCTGAAGCTTTCTCT.

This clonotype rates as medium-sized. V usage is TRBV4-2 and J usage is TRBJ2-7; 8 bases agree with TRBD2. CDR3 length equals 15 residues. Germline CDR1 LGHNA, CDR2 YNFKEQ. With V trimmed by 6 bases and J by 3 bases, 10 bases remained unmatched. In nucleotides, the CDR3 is TGTGCCAGCAGGGACGGGGCGGGAGGTGACTACGAGCAGTACTTC. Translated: CASRDGAGGDYEQYF.

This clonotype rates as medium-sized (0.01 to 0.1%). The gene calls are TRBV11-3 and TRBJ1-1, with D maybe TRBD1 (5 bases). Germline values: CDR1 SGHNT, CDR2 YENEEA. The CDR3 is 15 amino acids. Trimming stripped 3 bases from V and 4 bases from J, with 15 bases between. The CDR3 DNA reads TGTGCCAGCAGCTTGGGGACCCCCACCGGCACTGAAGCTTTCTTT. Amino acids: CASSLGTPTGTEAFF.